The 31 T cell receptor beta chains below were found in one sample sequenced in a study of blood T cells in healthy people across ages. The second PCR ran roughly 7 to 12 cycles with a sample-barcoded 5' primer and J-beta primers. MiXCR, applied by TCRdb to the 5' RACE reads, yields one record per CDR3 protein. Counted here are 1.8 million or so distinct CDR3 sequences, approximately 39% occurring once; the ten biggest clones make up approximately 22%. The sample taken for sequencing was blood. All receptors derive from a human donor in good health.

On this clonotype itself: A single base is all that separates this from a far larger clone, so a read error is likely. V is TRBV29-1 and J is TRBJ1-1; D remains unclear. The V gene's germline CDR1 is SQVTM and CDR2 ANQGSEA. This CDR3 has 11 amino acids. The V and J ends lost 2 bases and 2 bases respectively, with 3 bases between them. CDR3 residues: CSVEPNTEAFF. The DNA for the CDR3 is TGCAGCGTTGAACCAAACACTGAAGCTTTCTTT.

The chain employs TRBV6-6 and TRBJ1-5, with unresolved D. CDR1 and CDR2 (germline): MNHNY, SVGAGI (reference sequence). V lost 0 bases to trimming and J lost 6 bases, with 12 bases between them. The CDR3 is made up of 15 amino acids. This chain's CDR3 is CASSYSISESQPQHF. The CDR3 region has the DNA TGTGCCAGCAGTTACTCCATTTCCGAGAGTCAGCCCCAGCATTTT.

This clonotype was observed a handful of times. The V and J genes are TRBV5-1 and TRBJ2-3; D is unclear. Trimming took 6 bases from V and 0 from J, leaving 11 bases between them. The CDR3 is 14 residues long. Germline CDR1 is SGHRS and CDR2 is YFSETQ. In DNA, the CDR3 is TGCGCCAGCATGAAAACAGACAGCACAGATACGCAGTATTTT. Translating it yields CASMKTDSTDTQYF.

A remark on this clonotype: A read error may be the cause here, since a much bigger clone is one base away. The chain uses TRBV6-5 and TRBJ2-4, with 7 nucleotides matching TRBD2. Per the germline V gene, CDR1 is MNHEY and CDR2 is SVGAGI. The CDR3 sequence is 12 residues long. V was pared by 4 bases and J by 13 bases, with 7 bases of the junction left unmatched. The CDR3 sequence is CASSFPAGEQYF. In DNA, the CDR3 is TGTGCCAGCAGTTTCCCCGCGGGGGAGCAGTACTTC.

This chain connects TRBV19 to TRBJ1-6; TRBD1 might be the D (6 bases). Per the germline V gene, CDR1 is LNHDA and CDR2 is SQIVND (reference sequence). Trimming shortened V by 6 bases and J by 7 bases, and 16 bases separated the two germline ends. CDR3 length: 15 amino acids. The CDR3 is CASSTRGRGNSPLHF. The CDR3 region has the DNA TGTGCCAGTAGCACTCGGGGCAGGGGAAATTCACCCCTCCACTTT.

The chain employs TRBV18 and TRBJ1-2, with TRBD1 identical over 10 bases. The CDR3 extends over 15 amino acids. J gave up 4 bases and V 6 bases, and 8 bases lay outside the gene matches. Per germline, CDR1 KGHSH and CDR2 LQKENI. CDR3 residues: CASSPGDRGVYGYTF. As DNA, the CDR3 is TGTGCCAGCTCGCCAGGGGACAGGGGAGTCTATGGCTACACCTTC.

Here the CDR3 DNA reads TGCAGCGTCGTTGACAGCACAGATACGCAGTATTTT. It specifies CSVVDSTDTQYF. This chain uses TRBV29-1 with TRBJ2-3; D ambiguous. The CDR3 runs to 12 residues. V was clipped by 6 bases and J by 0 bases, with 7 bases between them. From germline, CDR1 is SQVTM and CDR2 ANQGSEA.

The V and J genes are TRBV28 and TRBJ2-7; TRBD2 is a possible D gene (6 bases). The germline V gene encodes CDR1 MDHEN and CDR2 SYDVKM. This CDR3 region has 17 residues. The germline V and J ends were trimmed by 1 base and 0 bases, with 16 bases remaining between them. This CDR3 reads CASSLFRGGGNSYEQYF. DNA for the CDR3: TGTGCCAGCAGTTTATTCCGGGGCGGAGGGAACTCCTACGAGCAGTACTTC.

In the case of this clonotype: A read error may produce the germline difference seen at one junction end. The gene calls are TRBV27 and TRBJ1-2; D is possibly TRBD1 (5 bases). CDR1 MNHEY and CDR2 SMNVEV come from the germline V gene (reference sequence). This CDR3 spans 17 amino acids. CDR3 in amino acids: CTSSPGAGEPTNYGYTF. The CDR3 DNA reads TGTACCAGCAGTCCCGGGGCTGGGGAGCCAACTAACTATGGCTACACCTTC.

The CDR3 DNA reads as TGCAGCGTAACACAGGGGGCAGTGACTGAAGCTTTCTTT. Translation gives CSVTQGAVTEAFF. The chain has TRBV29-1 and TRBJ1-1; TRBD1 aligns across 9 bases. This CDR3 region has 13 residues. Germline V gene data show CDR1 as SQVTM and CDR2 as ANQGSEA. J gave up 5 bases and V 6 bases, and 7 bases lay outside the gene matches.

The V and J genes are TRBV12-3 or TRBV12-4 and TRBJ2-4; D is unresolved. With 3 bases removed from V and 0 bases from J, the gap between germline ends came to 9 bases. The CDR3 is 15 amino acids. Here the CDR3 reads CASSLGLKAKNIQYF. The CDR3 nucleotides are TGTGCCAGCAGTTTGGGTTTAAAAGCCAAAAACATTCAGTACTTC.

The V and J genes are TRBV27 and TRBJ2-5; D is perhaps TRBD1 or TRBD2 (5 bases each). The CDR3 loop spans 19 amino acids. V lost 5 bases, J lost 4 bases, and 29 bases lay in between. Germline V gene lookup returns CDR1 MNHEY and CDR2 SMNVEV (reference sequence). DNA of the CDR3: TGTGCCAGCAGTGGGGGACGTGGCCACGAAAGGGACCTGGGAGAGACCCAGTACTTC. Its protein product is CASSGGRGHERDLGETQYF.

This sequence joins TRBV12-3 or TRBV12-4 and TRBJ2-3; D may match TRBD1 or TRBD2 (5 bases each). V was cut by 1 base and J by 4 bases, with 9 bases left in between. This CDR3 contains 14 residues. The CDR3 nucleotides are TGTGCCAGCAGTTTAGGGGGGACCGCAGATACGCAGTATTTT. It codes for CASSLGGTADTQYF.

This clonotype has a count of ten or more. This chain connects TRBV7-3 to TRBJ2-6; the match to TRBD1 covers 7 bases. CDR1 and CDR2 (germline): SGHTA, FQGTGA. With V trimmed by 3 bases and J by 1 base, 0 bases remained unmatched. The CDR3 loop spans 15 amino acids. The CDR3, as DNA: TGTGCCAGCAGCTTGACAGGGTCTGGGGCCAACGTCCTGACTTTC. Translation gives CASSLTGSGANVLTF. The entire variable domain, with the rest obtained from reference TRBV7-3 and TRBJ2-6, is as follows: GAGVSQTPSNKVTEKGKYVELRCDPISGHTALYWYRQSLGQGPEFLIYFQGTGAADDSGLPNDRFFAVRPEGSVSTLKIQRTERGDSAVYLCASSLTGSGANVLTFGAGSRLTVL.

J is TRBJ1-2 and V is TRBV5-1; tentative D call: TRBD1 (5 bases). CDR1 SGHRS and CDR2 YFSETQ come from the germline V gene. The CDR3 loop spans 18 amino acids. V was pared by 4 bases and J by 2 bases, with 24 bases between. The CDR3 is CASSTTAETRGNNYGYTF. DNA for the CDR3: TGCGCCAGCAGCACCACGGCCGAGACAAGGGGAAACAACTATGGCTACACCTTC.

This clonotype was found a few times. The V and J genes are TRBV5-1 and TRBJ1-1; 11 nucleotides line up with TRBD1. The germline CDR1 and CDR2 sequences are SGHRS and YFSETQ. CDR3 length equals 15 residues. V shed 6 bases, J shed 7 bases, and the junction held 11 bases outside the gene matches. This chain's CDR3 is CASTADRTGGGEAFF. CDR3 in DNA: TGCGCCAGCACCGCTGACCGGACAGGGGGCGGTGAAGCTTTCTTT.

The chain links TRBV20-1 to TRBJ2-1, with a tentative D call TRBD1 (7 bases). Trimming pared 0 bases from V and 3 bases from J, leaving 15 bases between. The CDR3 totals 16 residues. The germline V gene has CDR1 DFQATT and CDR2 SNEGSKA (reference sequence). CDR3 coding DNA: TGCAGTGCTAGAGAGCCCCGGCAGGGGGGCTACAATGAGCAGTTCTTC. The encoded protein is CSAREPRQGGYNEQFF.

This clonotype has more than one count but fewer than ten. The junction shows a germline mismatch at one end, possibly a read error. The rearrangement joins TRBV6-2 or TRBV6-3 to TRBJ2-7; the D is unclear. The CDR3 extends over 17 amino acids. Germline values: CDR1 MNHEY, CDR2 SVGEGT. CDR3 in DNA: TGTGCCTGCAGCCAAATTGGGTCCAATGTCGTCTCCTACGAGCAGTACTTC. Its translation is CACSQIGSNVVSYEQYF.

This chain connects TRBV27 to TRBJ1-2; possible D gene TRBD1, 5 bases. This CDR3 is built from 17 residues. Germline V gene data show CDR1 as MNHEY and CDR2 as SMNVEV (reference sequence). V was shortened by 5 bases and J by 4 bases, with 23 bases between the two germline ends. This CDR3 reads CASSRFGGWGDSYGYTF. The CDR3, as DNA: TGTGCCAGCAGTCGATTTGGGGGTTGGGGAGATAGCTATGGCTACACCTTC.

This clonotype was recorded a few times. The V call is TRBV9, the J call TRBJ1-2; TRBD1 matches at 8 bases. V trimming: 5 bases; J trimming: 7 bases; junction bases outside the gene matches: 13. The CDR3 sequence is 15 residues long. CDR1 and CDR2 (germline): SGDLS, YYNGEE. This CDR3 is CASSYTGQGNSGYTF. The DNA of the CDR3 is TGTGCCAGCAGTTATACCGGACAGGGAAATTCTGGCTACACCTTC. The complete variable domain, with remaining parts taken from reference TRBV9 and TRBJ1-2, reads DSGVTQTPKHLITATGQRVTLRCSPRSGDLSVYWYQQSLDQGLQFLIQYYNGEERAKGNILERFSAQQFPDLHSELNLSSLELGDSALYFCASSYTGQGNSGYTFGSGTRLTVV.

The CDR3 DNA sequence: TGTGCCAGCAGCCCATACAGGTCTCACTACATGAACACTGAAGCTTTCTTT. As protein: CASSPYRSHYMNTEAFF. The chain employs TRBV11-1 and TRBJ1-1, with D possibly matching TRBD1 (5 bases). V lost 5 bases to trimming and J lost 0 bases, with 19 bases between them. The CDR3 is made up of 17 amino acids. Germline-derived CDR1 and CDR2 are SGHAT and FQDESV (reference sequence).

This clonotype was counted between two and nine times. The J gene is TRBJ1-2, the V gene TRBV12-3 or TRBV12-4; TRBD1 aligns across 7 bases. V was clipped by 4 bases and J by 5 bases; unmatched bases: 4. The CDR3 contains 13 residues. The CDR3 loop reads CASSWDRSYGYTF. CDR3 coding DNA: TGTGCCAGCAGTTGGGACAGATCATATGGCTACACCTTC.

This sequence joins TRBV5-1 and TRBJ2-7, with TRBD1 identical over 8 bases. The length of the CDR3 is 15 residues. J was trimmed by 5 bases and V by 3 bases; bases with no gene match: 10. Germline CDR1 reads SGHRS; CDR2 reads YFSETQ. The CDR3 DNA follows: TGCGCCAGCAGCTCGGGGGACAGGCGGACTAACGAGCAGTACTTC. Encoded protein: CASSSGDRRTNEQYF.

This chain links TRBV3-1 with TRBJ2-5, with 8 positions matching TRBD2. Germline values: CDR1 LGHDT, CDR2 YNNKEL (reference sequence). CDR3 size: 16 residues. With V trimmed by 0 bases and J by 2 bases, 5 bases remained unmatched. CDR3 region: CASSQDRGGYQETQYF. In nucleotides, the CDR3 is TGTGCCAGCAGCCAAGATCGCGGGGGGTATCAAGAGACCCAGTACTTC.

This clonotype was recorded a few times. The chain employs TRBV3-1 and TRBJ1-2; unclear D gene. Germline CDR1 reads LGHDT; CDR2 reads YNNKEL (reference sequence). Trimming removed 0 bases at V and 3 bases at J, with 17 bases between. The CDR3 spans 17 residues. CDR3 sequence: CASSQDPHRTAHYGYTF. In DNA form, the CDR3 reads TGTGCCAGCAGCCAAGACCCTCATCGTACAGCACACTATGGCTACACCTTC.

The J gene is TRBJ1-4, the V gene TRBV25-1, with D possibly being TRBD1 (5 bases). The CDR3 contains 14 residues. Trimming removed 4 bases from V and 7 bases from J, with 13 bases in between. Germline-derived CDR1 and CDR2 are MGHDK and SYGVNS. CDR3: CASSAPGRGEKLFF. Written as DNA, the CDR3 is TGTGCCAGCAGTGCCCCGGGACGAGGTGAAAAACTGTTTTTT.

This clonotype was detected only a few times. The chain joins TRBV4-2 to TRBJ2-7; D is uncertain. Germline CDR1 reads LGHNA; CDR2 reads YNFKEQ. Deletions cut 0 bases from V and 2 bases from J, with 11 bases between. The CDR3 covers 15 residues. The DNA for the CDR3 is TGTGCCAGCAGCCAAGATATCTTAGGGACCTACGAGCAGTACTTC. Protein product: CASSQDILGTYEQYF.

V is TRBV29-1 and J is TRBJ2-2; D is unresolved. The CDR3 has 15 residues. V gave up 5 bases and J gave up 2 bases, with 15 bases separating them. Per the germline V gene, CDR1 is SQVTM and CDR2 is ANQGSEA. The CDR3 bases are TGCAGCGTTCGTCTCCTCGACGGTAACACCGGGGAGCTGTTTTTT. This encodes CSVRLLDGNTGELFF.

A few counts support this clonotype. DNA of the CDR3: TGTGCCAGCAGCTTAGTGCCCGAGGGCAGGGATGAGCAGTTCTTC. This encodes CASSLVPEGRDEQFF. The V call is TRBV7-8, the J call TRBJ2-1; TRBD1 or TRBD2 may be the D gene (5 bases each). Per the germline V gene, CDR1 is SGHVS and CDR2 is FQNEAQ. The CDR3 has 15 residues. V lost 1 base and J 8 bases, leaving 15 bases between the germline ends. Combining the CDR3 with reference TRBV7-8 and TRBJ2-1 gives the whole variable domain GAGVSQSPRYKVAKRGQDVALRCDPISGHVSLFWYQQALGQGPEFLTYFQNEAQLDKSGLPSDRFFAERPEGSVSTLKIQRTQQEDSAVYLCASSLVPEGRDEQFFGPGTRLTVL.

This clonotype was picked up a small number of times. V is TRBV23-1 and J is TRBJ1-5; D gene unclear. TRBV23-1 is an ORF; its function is uncertain. CDR3 length: 14 residues. V lost 4 bases and J 6 bases, leaving 13 bases between the germline ends. The CDR3 DNA sequence: TGCGCCAGCAGTCCCCAGGCGTTAGGTCAGCCCCAGCATTTT. Residues: CASSPQALGQPQHF.

The V call is TRBV9, the J call TRBJ2-1; 8 nucleotides agree with TRBD2. The CDR3 contains 16 residues. After removal of 0 bases from V and 7 bases from J, the junction contained 9 bases not matched to a gene. CDR1 and CDR2 (germline): SGDLS, YYNGEE. The CDR3 is CASSVAGGQRINEQFF. CDR3 DNA sequence: TGTGCCAGCAGCGTAGCGGGGGGGCAGAGAATAAATGAGCAGTTCTTC.